The 16 T cell receptor beta chains presented below share a single source sample, sequenced in a study of cytomegalovirus exposure and HLA in healthy donors. The PCR ran on 60 Vbeta and 13 Jbeta primers. Generated by immunoSEQ multiplex PCR, the TCRdb table keeps only in-frame clones and is missing some. Of approximately 100,000 clones listed, 76% are singletons. The material sequenced was PBMCs. The receptor source for this set is a woman in her forties or fifties in good health and CMV-seropositive.

V gene TRBV18 combines with J gene TRBJ2-7, with 9 bases identical to TRBD1. There are 18 residues in the CDR3. CDR1 KGHSH and CDR2 LQKENI come from the germline V gene. After removal of 3 bases from V and 2 bases from J, the junction contained 14 bases not matched to a gene. CDR3 DNA: TGTGCCAGCTCACCGTTCCCGGGACAGGGCCGAGTCGCCTACGAGCAGTACTTC. It is translated as CASSPFPGQGRVAYEQYF.

This rearrangement joins TRBV7-8 to TRBJ2-2; 10 nucleotides agree with TRBD2. The V segment lost 6 bases and the J segment 4 bases; nucleotides outside the gene matches: 14. CDR3 length: 18 residues. The V gene's germline CDR1 is SGHVS and CDR2 FQNEAQ. CDR3 in DNA: TGTGCCAGCAGGATGAGACTAGCGGGTTTGCGGGGCACCGGGGAGCTGTTTTTT. This encodes CASRMRLAGLRGTGELFF.

The chain employs TRBV6-5 and TRBJ2-1; 12 nucleotides line up with TRBD2. The CDR3 consists of 15 residues. Germline V gene lookup returns CDR1 MNHEY and CDR2 SVGAGI. V shed 6 bases, J shed 4 bases, and the junction held 4 bases outside the gene matches. The CDR3 nucleotides are TGTGCCAGCAGATCTAGCGGGAGGGTGTACAATGAGCAGTTCTTC. Translating it yields CASRSSGRVYNEQFF.

This sequence joins TRBV29-1 and TRBJ1-2; 7 bases line up with TRBD1. CDR1 SQVTM and CDR2 ANQGSEA come from the germline V gene. The length of the CDR3 is 12 residues. The trim removed 2 bases at V and 6 bases at J, leaving 3 bases unmatched. DNA for the CDR3: TGCAGCGTTGAAACAAGGGGGCATGGCTACACCTTC. It is translated as CSVETRGHGYTF. The full variable domain, its missing parts supplied by reference TRBV29-1 and TRBJ1-2, is SAVISQKPSRDICQRGTSLTIQCQVDSQVTMMFWYRQQPGQSLTLIATANQGSEATYESGFVIDKFPISRPNLTFSTLTVSNMSPEDSSIYLCSVETRGHGYTFGSGTRLTVV.

CDR3 sequence: CASSGTRSSYEQYF. Written as DNA, the CDR3 is TGCGCCAGCAGTGGAACTAGATCTTCCTACGAGCAGTACTTC. The chain joins TRBV10-1 to TRBJ2-7, with D possibly matching TRBD2 (5 bases). Germline CDR1 reads WNHNN; CDR2 reads SYGVQD (reference sequence). V lost 4 bases, J lost 1 base, and 11 bases lay in between. The CDR3 has 14 amino acids.

This sequence joins TRBV25-1 and TRBJ2-1; 15 bases map to TRBD2. This CDR3 has 18 residues. Germline loops: CDR1 MGHDK, CDR2 SYGVNS. With 3 bases clipped from V and 3 bases from J, the junction kept 6 bases outside the gene matches. CDR3 sequence (DNA): TGTGCCAGCAGTGATCCCGGACTAGCGGGAGGGAACTACAATGAGCAGTTCTTC. Translated, it gives CASSDPGLAGGNYNEQFF.

This clone has just a few counts. The chain joins TRBV9 to TRBJ1-2; 12 bases match TRBD1. From germline, CDR1 is SGDLS and CDR2 YYNGEE. The CDR3 has 17 residues. Trimming took 3 bases from V and 6 from J; bases not matched to a gene: 12. The CDR3 bases are TGTGCCAGCAGCGCAGGGGGGACAGGGGGCTTCGGGGATGGCTACACCTTC. Translation gives CASSAGGTGGFGDGYTF. The full variable domain, completed using reference TRBV9 and TRBJ1-2, is DSGVTQTPKHLITATGQRVTLRCSPRSGDLSVYWYQQSLDQGLQFLIQYYNGEERAKGNILERFSAQQFPDLHSELNLSSLELGDSALYFCASSAGGTGGFGDGYTFGSGTRLTVV.

The CDR3 DNA sequence: TGTGCCAGCAGTTTATCAGGATCTTCTTCGACAGGAGAGCAGTACTTC. Translated, it gives CASSLSGSSSTGEQYF. This chain uses TRBV27 with TRBJ2-7, with D perhaps matching TRBD1 (6 bases). Trimming left V 0 bases short and J 7 bases short, with 19 bases between. Germline V gene data show CDR1 as MNHEY and CDR2 as SMNVEV (reference sequence). The CDR3 is 16 amino acids.

The chain joins TRBV6-5 to TRBJ2-1, with D unclear. Germline V gene sequence: CDR1 MNHEY, CDR2 SVGAGI. The V end lost 9 bases, the J end lost 8 bases, and 23 bases lay between the germline ends. The CDR3 has 15 residues. CDR3 sequence: CASWQNSDSRDEQFF. As DNA, the CDR3 is TGTGCCAGTTGGCAAAACTCGGATTCTCGGGATGAGCAGTTCTTC.

The rearrangement joins TRBV30 to TRBJ2-3; a weak D match, TRBD1 (5 bases). The V gene lost 4 bases and the J gene lost 3 bases, with 11 bases spanning the gap. This CDR3 region has 13 residues. The germline V gene has CDR1 GTSNPN and CDR2 SVGIG (reference sequence). The CDR3 coding sequence is TGTGCCTGGAAGGGGTTTTCGACAGATACGCAGTATTTT. Encoded protein: CAWKGFSTDTQYF.

DNA of the CDR3: TGTGCCAGCAAGACTAGCGAGTACAATGAGCAGTTCTTC. This translates into CASKTSEYNEQFF. The chain employs TRBV2 and TRBJ2-1, with 8 positions matching TRBD2. CDR1 and CDR2 from the germline V gene are SNHLY and FYNNEI. Trimming cost V 7 bases and J 4 bases; bases outside gene matches: 3. The CDR3 is 13 amino acids.

This clone was detected only a few times. The rearrangement uses TRBV29-1 and TRBJ2-2; TRBD2 matches at 7 bases. The CDR3 length is 15 residues. Germline CDR1 reads SQVTM; CDR2 reads ANQGSEA. Trimming removed 5 bases from V and 1 base from J; junction bases left unmatched: 7. CDR3 bases: TGCAGCGTTCCTCGGGGAGGGCTGAACACCGGGGAGCTGTTTTTT. The encoded protein is CSVPRGGLNTGELFF.

The rearrangement joins TRBV4-1 to TRBJ2-2, with TRBD1 matching over 8 bases. This CDR3 has 19 amino acids. After removal of 1 base from V and 2 bases from J, the junction contained 12 bases not matched to a gene. The germline V gene has CDR1 MGHRA and CDR2 YSYEKL. The DNA of the CDR3 is TGCGCCAGCAGCCAAGCCCCGGACAGGGTAGTGGAAAACACCGGGGAGCTGTTTTTT. Translation gives CASSQAPDRVVENTGELFF.

This clone was observed a handful of times. The rearrangement links TRBV9 to TRBJ1-4; tentative D call: TRBD1 (5 bases). V lost 3 bases and J 6 bases, leaving 9 bases between the germline ends. The CDR3 runs 13 residues. Germline V gene lookup returns CDR1 SGDLS and CDR2 YYNGEE. The CDR3 spells CASSEGGDEKLFF. The CDR3 nucleotides read TGTGCCAGCAGCGAGGGAGGGGATGAAAAACTGTTTTTT.

J is TRBJ2-2 and V is TRBV12-5, with TRBD1 identical over 8 bases. Germline CDR1 is LGHNT and CDR2 is FRNRAP. The trim removed 1 base at V and 6 bases at J, leaving 4 bases unmatched. The CDR3 runs 15 residues. The CDR3 loop reads CASGLAWTGPGELFF. CDR3 bases: TGTGCTAGTGGTTTGGCCTGGACAGGGCCCGGGGAGCTGTTTTTT.

Note on this clone: A junction end diverges from the germline sequence, so it may reflect a read error. The chain is built from TRBV7-9 and TRBJ1-2, with no clear D. CDR1 is SEHNR, CDR2 FQNEAQ, per germline (reference sequence). This CDR3 spans 19 amino acids. This chain's CDR3 is CSSSSTQVEGQSHGYGYTF. CDR3 nucleotide sequence: TGTTCCAGCAGCTCAACCCAGGTGGAGGGCCAATCCCATGGCTATGGCTACACCTTC.